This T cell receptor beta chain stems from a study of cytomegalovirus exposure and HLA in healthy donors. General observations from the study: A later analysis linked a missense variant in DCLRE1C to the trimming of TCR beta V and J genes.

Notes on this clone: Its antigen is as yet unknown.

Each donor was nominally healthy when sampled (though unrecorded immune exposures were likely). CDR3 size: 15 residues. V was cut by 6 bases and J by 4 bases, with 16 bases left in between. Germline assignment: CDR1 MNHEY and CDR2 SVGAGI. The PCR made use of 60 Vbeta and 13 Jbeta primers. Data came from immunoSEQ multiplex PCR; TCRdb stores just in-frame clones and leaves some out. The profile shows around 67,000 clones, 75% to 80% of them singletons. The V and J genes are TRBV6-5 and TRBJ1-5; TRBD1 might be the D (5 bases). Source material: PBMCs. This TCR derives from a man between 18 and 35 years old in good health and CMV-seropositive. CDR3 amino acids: CASSKRPGVNQPQHF. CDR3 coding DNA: TGTGCCAGCAGCAAAAGGCCGGGGGTTAATCAGCCCCAGCATTTT.